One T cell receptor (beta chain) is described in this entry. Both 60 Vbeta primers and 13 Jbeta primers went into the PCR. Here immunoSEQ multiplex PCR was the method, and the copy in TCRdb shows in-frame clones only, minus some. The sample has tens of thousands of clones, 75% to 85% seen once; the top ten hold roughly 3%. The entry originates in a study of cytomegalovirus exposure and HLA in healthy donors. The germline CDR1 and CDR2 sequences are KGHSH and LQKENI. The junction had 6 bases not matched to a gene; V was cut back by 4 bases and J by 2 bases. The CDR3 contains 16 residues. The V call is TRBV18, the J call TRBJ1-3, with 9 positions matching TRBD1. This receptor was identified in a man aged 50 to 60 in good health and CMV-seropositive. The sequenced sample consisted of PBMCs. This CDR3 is CASSLSGQGTGNTIYF. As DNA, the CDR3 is TGTGCCAGCTCACTATCCGGACAGGGGACTGGAAACACCATATATTTT.